Listed here are 27 T cell receptor beta chains from one sample, sequenced in a study of CD8 T cells in Susac syndrome. Random hexamers were used to reverse transcribe the RNA input (about 0.5 to 1 ug). MiXCR, applied by TCRdb to the immunoSEQ multiplex PCR reads, yields one record per CDR3 protein. Altogether hundreds of thousands of distinct CDR3 sequences are present, about 94% being singletons, with the ten largest covering approximately 0.07%. Material: CD4+ T cells from PBMCs. All receptors come from a human donor with multiple sclerosis.

The chain's CDR3 is CASSQNRVHGVYGYTF. The CDR3 coding sequence is TGTGCCAGCAGTCAAAACAGGGTCCACGGGGTCTATGGCTACACCTTC. This sequence joins TRBV13 and TRBJ1-2, with D tentatively TRBD1 (6 bases). Germline CDR1 PRHDT, CDR2 FYEKMQ (reference sequence). The CDR3 covers 16 residues. Trimming pared 6 bases from V and 4 bases from J, leaving 21 bases between.

The chain carries TRBV7-3 and TRBJ1-2, with D possibly being TRBD1 (6 bases). Germline V gene lookup returns CDR1 SGHTA and CDR2 FQGTGA. The CDR3 is 15 amino acids. The V and J ends lost 5 bases and 0 bases respectively, with 13 bases between them. CDR3 DNA: TGTGCCAGCAGCAATGGGGGCATTGCTAACTATGGCTACACCTTC. Translation: CASSNGGIANYGYTF.

The V call is TRBV7-2, the J call TRBJ2-4; the D gene could be TRBD1 or TRBD2 (5 bases each). The germline V and J ends were trimmed by 6 bases and 3 bases, with 21 bases remaining between them. The CDR3 is 17 amino acids. Germline loops: CDR1 SGHTA, CDR2 FQGNSA. CDR3 DNA sequence: TGTGCCAGCAGTTCGAGACCAGAAGGGGCGGGCAAAAACATTCAGTACTTC. Protein sequence: CASSSRPEGAGKNIQYF. Based on the CDR3 plus reference TRBV7-2 and TRBJ2-4, the full variable domain is GAGVSQSPSNKVTEKGKDVELRCDPISGHTALYWYRQSLGQGLEFLIYFQGNSAPDKSGLPSDRFSAERTGGSVSTLTIQRTQQEDSAVYLCASSSRPEGAGKNIQYFGAGTRLSVL.

The V call is TRBV15, the J call TRBJ2-7, with D possibly being TRBD2 (5 bases). Looked up from germline, CDR1 is LNHNV and CDR2 is YYDKDF (reference sequence). Trimming took off 0 bases at V and 5 bases at J, with 14 bases between the two ends. This CDR3 has 15 amino acids. The CDR3 DNA follows: TGTGCCACCAGCAGAGATAACCGGGGTTTCGACGAGCAGTACGTC. This codes for CATSRDNRGFDEQYV.

The chain has TRBV4-1 and TRBJ2-4; D might be TRBD2 (6 bases). V was cut by 3 bases and J by 0 bases, with 12 bases left in between. The CDR3 is 16 amino acids. The germline V gene encodes CDR1 MGHRA and CDR2 YSYEKL. The CDR3 DNA sequence: TGCGCCAGCAGCCATATCCAGGGACTAGCCAAAAACATTCAGTACTTC. This sequence encodes CASSHIQGLAKNIQYF.

V gene TRBV24-1 combines with J gene TRBJ1-5; TRBD1 might be the D (6 bases). This CDR3 region has 14 residues. CDR1 and CDR2 from the germline V gene are KGHDR and SFDVKD. V lost 7 bases and J lost 6, with 15 bases in between. CDR3 sequence (DNA): TGTGCCACCAGCCACAGGGTAGTAAGTCAGCCCCAGCATTTT. Protein product: CATSHRVVSQPQHF.

The chain recombines TRBV2 with TRBJ1-5; a weak D match, TRBD1 (5 bases). Germline values: CDR1 SNHLY, CDR2 FYNNEI. CDR3 size: 13 residues. Trimming shortened V by 5 bases and J by 4 bases, and 9 bases separated the two germline ends. The CDR3 protein is CASSWDLNQPQHF. The DNA of the CDR3 is TGTGCCAGCAGTTGGGACCTTAATCAGCCCCAGCATTTT.

The rearrangement joins TRBV12-3 or TRBV12-4 to TRBJ2-2; D may be TRBD1 (5 bases). CDR3 size: 16 residues. Trimming cost V 8 bases and J 2 bases, with 18 bases left between them. The CDR3 nucleotides read TGTGCCAGCCAACATGGTAGGGGCGGCAACACCGGGGAGCTGTTTTTT. This translates into CASQHGRGGNTGELFF.

The chain employs TRBV24-1 and TRBJ2-3; 9 bases fit TRBD2. In germline, CDR1 is KGHDR, CDR2 SFDVKD. After removal of 6 bases from V and 2 bases from J, the junction contained 11 bases not matched to a gene. The CDR3 contains 17 residues. CDR3 nucleotides: TGTGCCACCAGTTCGACGCGGGGGGGCCTTTCCACAGATACGCAGTATTTT. It specifies CATSSTRGGLSTDTQYF.

The J gene is TRBJ1-2, the V gene TRBV5-1; D unresolved. Germline values: CDR1 SGHRS, CDR2 YFSETQ. Trimming pared 2 bases from V and 3 bases from J, leaving 11 bases between. The CDR3 has 14 residues. In nucleotides, the CDR3 is TGCGCCAGCAGCTTAGGAACCCGCGACTATGGCTACACCTTC. Amino acids: CASSLGTRDYGYTF.

The chain uses TRBV15 and TRBJ1-1; D may be TRBD1 (5 bases). Germline values: CDR1 LNHNV, CDR2 YYDKDF (reference sequence). The CDR3 is made up of 16 amino acids. Trimming cost V 0 bases and J 6 bases, with 17 bases left between them. This CDR3 reads CATSREETSGWSEAFF. The CDR3 nucleotides read TGTGCCACCAGCAGAGAGGAGACGTCAGGGTGGTCTGAAGCTTTCTTT.

CDR3 amino acids: CASSKGTGGRETQYF. In DNA, the CDR3 is TGTGCCAGCAGTAAAGGGACAGGGGGCCGAGAGACCCAGTACTTC. The V gene is TRBV28, the J gene TRBJ2-5; 12 nucleotides align to TRBD1. V was clipped by 5 bases and J by 4 bases; unmatched bases: 5. There are 15 residues in the CDR3. Germline-derived CDR1 and CDR2 are MDHEN and SYDVKM.

This clonotype was seen a single time. The chain links TRBV3-1 to TRBJ2-7; D unresolved. V was clipped by 0 bases and J by 7 bases, with 16 bases between them. This CDR3 is built from 15 residues. Germline CDR1 LGHDT, CDR2 YNNKEL (reference sequence). Here the CDR3 reads CASSQDTRTFGEQYF. The CDR3 coding sequence is TGTGCCAGCAGCCAAGATACGCGAACGTTCGGTGAGCAGTACTTC.

The V call is TRBV3-1, the J call TRBJ1-1; 12 bases align to TRBD1. The V segment lost 7 bases and the J segment 6 bases; nucleotides outside the gene matches: 6. CDR3 length: 14 amino acids. CDR1 is LGHDT and CDR2 is YNNKEL in the germline V gene (reference sequence). In DNA form, the CDR3 reads TGTGCCAGCAACCCCGGGACAGGGGGCTCTGAAGCTTTCTTT. It yields the protein CASNPGTGGSEAFF.

Note on this clonotype: A junction boundary mismatches the germline segment, possibly from a read error. The V and J genes are TRBV24-1 and TRBJ1-5, with 7 positions matching TRBD1. From germline, CDR1 is KGHDR and CDR2 SFDVKD. The CDR3 extends over 16 amino acids. The CDR3 coding sequence is TGTACCACCAGTGATCCTAGGACAGGTAGCAATCAGCCCCAGCATTTT. Translated: CTTSDPRTGSNQPQHF.

The chain couples TRBV5-1 to TRBJ2-5; 10 nucleotides match TRBD2. The CDR3 length is 15 residues. After removal of 2 bases from V and 3 bases from J, the junction contained 4 bases not matched to a gene. From germline, CDR1 is SGHRS and CDR2 YFSETQ. CDR3 sequence (DNA): TGCGCCAGCAGCTTCTTTCTAGCGGGGGAAGAGACCCAGTACTTC. This gives the protein CASSFFLAGEETQYF.

The chain combines TRBV6-1 with TRBJ1-5, with unresolved D. Trimming stripped 4 bases from V and 9 bases from J, with 10 bases between. The CDR3 spans 12 residues. Germline-derived CDR1 and CDR2 are MNHNS and SASEGT. CDR3 sequence reads: CASSAAKAPQHF. The CDR3 nucleotides read TGTGCCAGCAGTGCCGCCAAAGCGCCCCAGCATTTT.

The rearrangement uses TRBV9 and TRBJ1-1; D is undetermined. CDR1 and CDR2 (germline): SGDLS, YYNGEE. The CDR3 covers 15 residues. Trimming removed 0 bases at V and 3 bases at J, with 12 bases between. As DNA, the CDR3 is TGTGCCAGCAGCGTAGAGGTCAGCCATGACACTGAAGCTTTCTTT. This sequence encodes CASSVEVSHDTEAFF.

This sequence joins TRBV6-1 and TRBJ2-6; a possible D gene is TRBD1 (6 bases). From germline, CDR1 is MNHNS and CDR2 SASEGT. V gave up 8 bases and J gave up 0 bases, with 14 bases separating them. The CDR3 runs 16 residues. The CDR3 reads CASRGQRSSGANVLTF. DNA for the CDR3: TGTGCCAGCCGTGGACAGAGAAGCTCTGGGGCCAACGTCCTGACTTTC.

The J gene is TRBJ1-2, the V gene TRBV30; TRBD1 might be the D (6 bases). Germline values: CDR1 GTSNPN, CDR2 SVGIG (reference sequence). This CDR3 spans 13 amino acids. With 2 bases removed from V and 6 bases from J, the gap between germline ends came to 13 bases. CDR3 bases: TGTGCCTGGAGTTTGACAGGCGCAAATGGCTACACCTTC. Its protein product is CAWSLTGANGYTF.

This chain uses TRBV5-1 with TRBJ2-5; 8 nucleotides line up with TRBD2. The CDR3 has 14 amino acids. The germline CDR1 and CDR2 sequences are SGHRS and YFSETQ. V shed 0 bases, J shed 4 bases, and the junction held 2 bases outside the gene matches. CDR3 loop: CASSLVLAGETQYF. DNA for the CDR3: TGCGCCAGCAGCTTGGTGCTAGCGGGAGAGACCCAGTACTTC.

This rearrangement joins TRBV3-1 to TRBJ1-2; D gene unclear. Germline V gene lookup returns CDR1 LGHDT and CDR2 YNNKEL (reference sequence). CDR3 length: 13 amino acids. Trimming took off 3 bases at V and 1 base at J, with 6 bases between the two ends. This CDR3 reads CASSQGSNYGYTF. The CDR3 nucleotides are TGTGCCAGCAGCCAGGGCAGTAACTATGGCTACACCTTC.

The chain has TRBV6-1 and TRBJ2-1, with 8 bases matching TRBD1. The CDR3 spans 16 residues. Germline CDR1 is MNHNS and CDR2 is SASEGT. V gave up 6 bases and J gave up 4 bases; unmatched junction bases: 11. In DNA, the CDR3 is TGTGCCAGCAGACCCCCTTTCCGGACAGGGTACAATGAGCAGTTCTTC. This encodes CASRPPFRTGYNEQFF.

This chain connects TRBV10-3 to TRBJ1-1; D gene ambiguous. CDR1 is ENHRY, CDR2 SYGVKD, per germline. V dropped 8 bases and J dropped 1 base, with 11 bases sitting between them. The CDR3 runs to 13 residues. The CDR3 nucleotides read TGTGCCATCGCCATCGACCCGAACACTGAAGCTTTCTTT. Protein product: CAIAIDPNTEAFF.

V usage is TRBV9 and J usage is TRBJ2-1; TRBD2 matches at 11 bases. Germline V gene data show CDR1 as SGDLS and CDR2 as YYNGEE. This CDR3 has 15 amino acids. The V segment lost 1 base and the J segment 6 bases; nucleotides outside the gene matches: 3. The DNA of the CDR3 is TGTGCCAGCAGCGTAAGTCTAGCGGGGGGCAATGAGCAGTTCTTC. This gives the protein CASSVSLAGGNEQFF.

About this clonotype: At one of its ends the junction is not consistent with the germline gene, which may arise from a read error. The CDR3 region has the DNA TGTGCCAGTAGATATATTCGACAGGGCGATGGGTACACCTTC. Amino acid sequence: CASRYIRQGDGYTF. The V and J genes are TRBV19 and TRBJ1-2; 7 bases map to TRBD1. CDR1 and CDR2 (germline): LNHDA, SQIVND (reference sequence). The CDR3 consists of 14 residues.

This sequence joins TRBV24-1 and TRBJ2-7; D is perhaps TRBD1 (5 bases). The V end was cut by 0 bases, the J end by 3 bases, with 26 bases between. In germline, CDR1 is KGHDR, CDR2 SFDVKD. CDR3 length: 20 amino acids. CDR3 bases: TGTGCCACCAGTGATTTGCATACCCGTGCCCAGGACAATACCGTCTACGAGCAGTACTTC. This gives the protein CATSDLHTRAQDNTVYEQYF.